This T cell receptor (beta chain) was found in a study of technical replicates of blood from several donors. V shed 5 bases and J shed 5 bases, with 10 bases lying between them. This CDR3 is built from 13 residues. In germline, CDR1 is LNHDA, CDR2 SQIVND (reference sequence). The method was immunoSEQ multiplex PCR; TCRdb's version includes in-frame clones alone and lacks a portion of them. Of 55,000 to 70,000 clones listed, around 87% are singletons. The sequenced material came from PBMCs. The sequence derives from a human donor in good health. Some clones in this sample may be carry-over from other donors' samples. The J gene is TRBJ1-5, the V gene TRBV19, with D unclear. DNA for the CDR3: TGTGCCAGTAGTTCTAAACCTTATCAGCCCCAGCATTTT. This sequence encodes CASSSKPYQPQHF.